A selection of T cell receptor beta chains follows, all from one sample in a study of vaccination effects on CD4 cells after COVID-19. Assay: immunoSEQ multiplex PCR; the TCRdb copy retains only in-frame clones and omits some. The sample lists around 30,000 clones; 70% to 80% were seen once. No cognate antigen is known for these TCRs. The sequences come from CD4+ T cells from PBMCs cultured without peptide, collected before COVID-19 vaccination. The receptors were gathered from a human donor who received a COVID-19 vaccine. The CDR3 runs from the conserved cysteine through the conserved F or W. Fields, in order: J gene, V gene, clone size, D gene, CDR3 protein, CDR3 DNA. The D gene is left open where the match is weak. Not all rows give a size; the values are once, few, many and, for expanded clones, a class.

J: TRBJ2-5
V: TRBV5-1
size: NA
D: NA
CDR3: CASTPTGSKQETQYF
DNA: TGCGCCAGCACACCTACCGGGAGCAAACAAGAGACCCAGTACTTC

J: TRBJ2-7
V: TRBV1
size: NA
D: NA
CDR3: CTSSQPSLIFNEQYF
DNA: TGCACCAGCAGCCAGCCGTCTCTGATCTTCAACGAGCAGTACTTC

J: TRBJ1-2
V: TRBV19
size: NA
D: NA
CDR3: CASSIVGGRDGYTF
DNA: TGTGCCAGTAGTATAGTCGGGGGGAGGGATGGCTACACCTTC

J: TRBJ1-5
V: TRBV6-5
size: medium-sized
D: NA
CDR3: CASTTTLSQPQHF
DNA: TGTGCCAGCACCACGACACTAAGTCAGCCCCAGCATTTT

J: TRBJ2-1
V: TRBV6-6
size: NA
D: TRBD2
CDR3: CASRRTGLAGGNEQFF
DNA: TGTGCCAGCAGGCGAACTGGACTAGCGGGAGGTAATGAGCAGTTCTTC

J: TRBJ1-1
V: TRBV6-5
size: NA
D: NA
CDR3: CASSVITNTEAFF
DNA: TGTGCCAGCTCGGTTATTACGAACACTGAAGCTTTCTTT

J: TRBJ1-1
V: TRBV19
size: NA
D: NA
CDR3: CASSKEGPMITEAFF
DNA: TGTGCCAGTAGCAAGGAGGGGCCAATGATCACTGAAGCTTTCTTT

J: TRBJ2-4
V: TRBV19
size: NA
D: NA
CDR3: CASSIGGRAIQYF
DNA: TGTGCCAGTAGTATAGGGGGGCGGGCCATTCAGTACTTC

J: TRBJ1-6
V: TRBV4-2
size: NA
D: TRBD1
CDR3: CASSQAGTDDSPLHF
DNA: TGTGCCAGCAGCCAAGCGGGGACAGACGATTCACCCCTCCACTTT

J: TRBJ2-1
V: TRBV10-3
size: NA
D: TRBD2
CDR3: CATRDYYNEQFF
DNA: TGTGCCACCCGGGACTACTACAATGAGCAGTTCTTC

J: TRBJ1-1
V: TRBV5-4
size: NA
D: NA
CDR3: CASSLSTGLNTEAFF
DNA: TGTGCCAGCAGCTTGTCAACAGGCCTGAACACTGAAGCTTTCTTT

J: TRBJ2-1
V: TRBV4-1
size: few
D: TRBD1
CDR3: CASRRVGQGSYNEQFF
DNA: TGCGCCAGCAGACGGGTGGGACAGGGGTCCTACAATGAGCAGTTCTTC

J: TRBJ1-1
V: TRBV6-5
size: NA
D: NA
CDR3: CASSLTVNTEAFF
DNA: TGTGCCAGCAGTTTAACAGTGAACACTGAAGCTTTCTTT

J: TRBJ2-1
V: TRBV5-1
size: NA
D: TRBD2
CDR3: CASSLNPTGTRGNEQFF
DNA: TGCGCCAGCAGCTTGAATCCTACCGGGACTAGAGGCAATGAGCAGTTCTTC

J: TRBJ1-5
V: TRBV2
size: NA
D: NA
CDR3: CASSGARSSQHF
DNA: TGTGCCAGCAGTGGGGCCCGTTCGTCCCAGCATTTT

J: TRBJ2-2
V: TRBV19
size: NA
D: NA
CDR3: CASSIQGSSGELFF
DNA: TGTGCCAGTAGTATACAGGGATCTTCCGGGGAGCTGTTTTTT

J: TRBJ2-7
V: TRBV5-6
size: few
D: TRBD1
CDR3: CASSSLDWGQESYEQYF
DNA: TGTGCCAGCAGCTCACTTGACTGGGGACAGGAGAGCTACGAGCAGTACTTC

J: TRBJ2-3
V: TRBV14
size: NA
D: TRBD2
CDR3: CASSQKSTSGRPAGGAQYF
DNA: TGTGCCAGCAGCCAAAAATCGACTAGCGGGAGGCCAGCCGGGGGGGCGCAGTATTTT

J: TRBJ1-2
V: TRBV6-1
size: NA
D: TRBD1
CDR3: CASSVGDRQGWSYGYTF
DNA: TGTGCCAGCAGTGTGGGGGATAGACAGGGTTGGTCCTATGGCTACACCTTC

J: TRBJ1-6
V: TRBV19
size: NA
D: TRBD1
CDR3: CASSLGTEITSPLHF
DNA: TGTGCCAGTAGTCTAGGGACAGAGATCACTTCACCCCTCCACTTT

J: TRBJ2-3
V: TRBV5-1
size: NA
D: NA
CDR3: CASSLGTVGVGDTQYF
DNA: TGCGCCAGCAGCTTGGGAACGGTGGGGGTGGGAGATACGCAGTATTTT

J: TRBJ2-1
V: TRBV5-1
size: once
D: TRBD1
CDR3: CASSTDRFPQFF
DNA: TGCGCCAGCAGCACGGACAGGTTCCCGCAGTTCTTC

J: TRBJ1-2
V: TRBV6-5
size: once
D: NA
CDR3: CASSNRVGPYGYTF
DNA: TGTGCCAGCAGTAACAGGGTCGGTCCGTATGGCTACACCTTC

J: TRBJ2-5
V: TRBV4-1
size: once
D: TRBD2
CDR3: CASSQVSSGGIGETQYF
DNA: TGCGCCAGCAGCCAAGTTAGTAGCGGGGGTATAGGGGAGACCCAGTACTTC

J: TRBJ1-1
V: TRBV7-6
size: NA
D: NA
CDR3: CASSFTNEMNTEAFF
DNA: TGTGCCAGCAGCTTTACCAACGAAATGAACACTGAAGCTTTCTTT

J: TRBJ2-6
V: TRBV19
size: NA
D: NA
CDR3: CASKAEAGANVLTF
DNA: TGTGCCAGTAAGGCCGAGGCTGGGGCCAACGTCCTGACTTTC

J: TRBJ1-1
V: TRBV19
size: NA
D: TRBD1
CDR3: CASKMRQGATSDSEAFF
DNA: TGTGCCAGTAAGATGCGGCAGGGGGCCACTTCTGATTCTGAAGCTTTCTTT

J: TRBJ2-1
V: TRBV6-5
size: NA
D: TRBD2
CDR3: CASLAGPYNEQFF
DNA: TGTGCCAGCCTAGCGGGCCCCTACAATGAGCAGTTCTTC

J: TRBJ1-2
V: TRBV13
size: NA
D: NA
CDR3: CASSLGPGRNYGYTF
DNA: TGTGCCAGCAGCTTAGGCCCGGGCAGAAACTATGGCTACACCTTC

J: TRBJ1-2
V: TRBV19
size: NA
D: NA
CDR3: CASSIRRRVLGYTF
DNA: TGTGCCAGTAGTATCCGACGACGAGTTCTTGGCTACACCTTC

J: TRBJ2-3
V: TRBV5-1
size: NA
D: TRBD2
CDR3: CASSLGGRASDTQYF
DNA: TGCGCCAGCTCACTGGGCGGGAGGGCCTCGGATACGCAGTATTTT

J: TRBJ1-2
V: TRBV19
size: NA
D: TRBD1
CDR3: CASSGQGQGRNGYTF
DNA: TGTGCCAGTAGTGGTCAAGGACAGGGCAGGAATGGCTACACCTTC

J: TRBJ2-3
V: TRBV13
size: NA
D: TRBD1
CDR3: CASSLGQGISDTQYF
DNA: TGTGCCAGCAGCTTGGGACAGGGGATTAGCGATACGCAGTATTTT

J: TRBJ2-2
V: TRBV5-5
size: NA
D: TRBD1
CDR3: CASSSGARSDRVRIGELFF
DNA: TGTGCCAGCAGCTCGGGCGCACGGTCGGACAGGGTGAGAATCGGGGAGCTGTTTTTT

J: TRBJ2-5
V: TRBV5-1
size: NA
D: TRBD2
CDR3: CASSTGLARYF
DNA: TGCGCCAGCAGCACTGGACTAGCGCGGTACTTC

J: TRBJ2-1
V: TRBV4-1
size: NA
D: NA
CDR3: CASSQDMAGGANEQFF
DNA: TGCGCCAGCAGCCAAGACATGGCAGGGGGGGCCAATGAGCAGTTCTTC

J: TRBJ1-3
V: TRBV19
size: NA
D: TRBD1
CDR3: CASSTGQGLLSGNTIYF
DNA: TGTGCCAGTAGTACCGGACAGGGCCTTCTCTCTGGAAACACCATATATTTT

J: TRBJ2-1
V: TRBV30
size: NA
D: TRBD1
CDR3: CAGRGIPSYNEQFF
DNA: TGTGCCGGCAGGGGGATTCCCTCCTACAATGAGCAGTTCTTC

J: TRBJ1-4
V: TRBV5-5
size: NA
D: NA
CDR3: CASSFRAAPMGEKLFF
DNA: TGTGCCAGCAGCTTCCGGGCCGCCCCCATGGGGGAAAAACTGTTTTTT

J: TRBJ1-6
V: TRBV6-4
size: NA
D: NA
CDR3: CASSPQSYNSPLHF
DNA: TGTGCCAGCAGTCCGCAGAGCTATAATTCACCCCTCCACTTT

J: TRBJ2-1
V: TRBV7-2
size: NA
D: NA
CDR3: CASSLVAASSYNEQFF
DNA: TGTGCCAGCAGCTTAGTAGCGGCTAGCTCCTACAATGAGCAGTTCTTC

J: TRBJ1-1
V: TRBV2
size: few
D: NA
CDR3: CASSELENTEAFF
DNA: TGTGCCAGCAGTGAACTGGAGAACACTGAAGCTTTCTTT

J: TRBJ2-2
V: TRBV10-1
size: NA
D: NA
CDR3: CASNNLPWDHGELFF
DNA: TGCGCCAGCAATAATCTACCTTGGGATCACGGGGAGCTGTTTTTT

J: TRBJ1-6
V: TRBV7-2
size: few
D: NA
CDR3: CASSLDRAMNSPLHF
DNA: TGTGCCAGCAGCTTAGACCGGGCCATGAATTCACCCCTCCACTTT

J: TRBJ1-1
V: TRBV5-6
size: NA
D: NA
CDR3: CASSLAMTGPTEAFF
DNA: TGTGCCAGCAGCTTGGCAATGACAGGACCCACTGAAGCTTTCTTT

J: TRBJ2-3
V: TRBV6-4
size: NA
D: TRBD2
CDR3: CASSDGTSGGADTQYF
DNA: TGTGCCAGCAGTGACGGGACTAGCGGGGGGGCAGATACGCAGTATTTT

J: TRBJ2-1
V: TRBV12-3/TRBV12-4
size: once
D: NA
CDR3: CASSLFRDEQFF
DNA: TGTGCCAGCAGTTTATTCCGGGATGAGCAGTTCTTC

J: TRBJ1-6
V: TRBV14
size: NA
D: NA
CDR3: CASSARTNSPLHF
DNA: TGTGCCAGCAGCGCCCGAACGAACTCACCCCTCCACTTT

J: TRBJ1-2
V: TRBV20-1
size: NA
D: TRBD1
CDR3: CSASQGAGLGGYTF
DNA: TGCAGTGCTAGTCAGGGGGCTGGCCTGGGTGGCTACACCTTC

J: TRBJ1-1
V: TRBV2
size: NA
D: NA
CDR3: CASSEGGGMSTEAFF
DNA: TGTGCCAGCAGTGAAGGGGGAGGGATGAGCACTGAAGCTTTCTTT

J: TRBJ1-4
V: TRBV6-5
size: NA
D: NA
CDR3: CASRQTGNYEKLFF
DNA: TGTGCCAGCAGACAAACAGGGAATTATGAAAAACTGTTTTTT

J: TRBJ2-7
V: TRBV5-1
size: NA
D: TRBD2
CDR3: CASYHGRTPYEQYF
DNA: TGCGCCAGCTATCACGGGAGGACCCCCTACGAGCAGTACTTC